This T cell receptor beta chain came from a study of Ad26.COV2.S vaccination and SARS-CoV-2 variants. Turning to the study itself: Ad26.COV2.S shots went into the muscle once or twice, 56 days apart. Study results and caveats: The TCR breadth and depth analyses may have understated or missed part of the total T cell responses.

A word on this clone: Its antigen is undetermined.

As for treatment: some 20 received Ad26.COV2.S at low or high dose, single or two shots; five or six received placebo; per-sample allocation not given. On day 63 after the first injection, vaccine and placebo recipients gave samples. Wuhan-strain spike was delivered by a replication-incompetent Ad26 vector. TCRdb keeps only in-frame clones here, not all; method: immunoSEQ multiplex PCR. The sample has roughly 270,000 clones; around 87% are singletons. The CDR3 sequence is 17 residues long. V trimming: 5 bases; J trimming: 3 bases; junction bases outside the gene matches: 15. CDR1 is SGHRS and CDR2 is YFSETQ in the germline V gene.

Specimen: peripheral blood, collected in a trial of Ad26.COV2.S vaccine versus placebo. This clonotype originated in a person aged 18-65 years who received the Ad26.COV2.S COVID-19 vaccine or a placebo. J is TRBJ2-7 and V is TRBV5-1; 9 nucleotides align to TRBD1. The CDR3 loop is CASRGVMRDREGYEQYF. The CDR3 coding sequence is TGCGCCAGCAGAGGAGTTATGAGGGACAGGGAAGGCTACGAGCAGTACTTC. Drawing the rest from reference TRBV5-1 and TRBJ2-7, the complete variable domain is KAGVTQTPRYLIKTRGQQVTLSCSPISGHRSVSWYQQTPGQGLQFLFEYFSETQRNKGNFPGRFSGRQFSNSRSEMNVSTLELGDSALYLCASRGVMRDREGYEQYFGPGTRLTVT.